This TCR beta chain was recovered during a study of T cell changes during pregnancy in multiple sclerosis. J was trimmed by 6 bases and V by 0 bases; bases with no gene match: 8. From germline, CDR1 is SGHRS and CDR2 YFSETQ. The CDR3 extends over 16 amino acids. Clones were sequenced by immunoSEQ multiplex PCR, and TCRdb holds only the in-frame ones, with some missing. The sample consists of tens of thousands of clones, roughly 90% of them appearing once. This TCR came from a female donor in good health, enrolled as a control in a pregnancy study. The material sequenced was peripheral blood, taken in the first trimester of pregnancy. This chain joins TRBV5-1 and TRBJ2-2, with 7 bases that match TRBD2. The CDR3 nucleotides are TGCGCCAGCAGCTTGGCCTTTTCGACTAGCCCCGGGGAGCTGTTTTTT. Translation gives CASSLAFSTSPGELFF.